The 31 T cell receptor beta chains listed next were all sequenced from one sample in a study of OX40 agonist ivuxolimab in advanced cancers. Using immunoSEQ multiplex PCR, the repertoire was profiled, and TCRdb retains in-frame clones only, with some absent. The data hold nearly 60,000 clones, with approximately 88% observed a single time. The sequenced sample was CD4+ or CD8+ T cells sorted from blood, obtained in a trial of the OX40 agonist ivuxolimab. These receptors all come from an adult with an advanced solid tumor such as melanoma, head and neck, liver or kidney cancer.

This chain joins TRBV6-4 and TRBJ2-1, with 8 positions matching TRBD1. V dropped 5 bases and J dropped 4; count of bases not matched to a gene: 7. The germline CDR1 and CDR2 sequences are MRHNA and SNTAGT. There are 15 residues in the CDR3. CDR3 DNA: TGTGCCAGCAGTCACGAGCAGGGGGCGTACAATGAGCAGTTCTTC. It yields the protein CASSHEQGAYNEQFF.

This chain joins TRBV7-8 and TRBJ1-5; tentatively, D is TRBD1 (5 bases). Germline lookup yields CDR1 SGHVS and CDR2 FQNEAQ. V was clipped by 5 bases and J by 1 base, with 12 bases between them. The CDR3 sequence is 15 residues long. The DNA for the CDR3 is TGTGCCAGCAGCCCCCAGAGGGGAAGCAATCAGCCCCAGCATTTT. Residues: CASSPQRGSNQPQHF.

This chain uses TRBV7-9 with TRBJ2-1; D gene ambiguous. The germline V gene has CDR1 SEHNR and CDR2 FQNEAQ (reference sequence). The germline V and J ends were trimmed by 2 bases and 5 bases, with 7 bases remaining between them. The CDR3 extends over 13 amino acids. DNA for the CDR3: TGTGCCAGCAGCTTAAGACTTAACAATGAGCAGTTCTTC. Its protein is CASSLRLNNEQFF.

As DNA, the CDR3 is TGCGCCAGCAGCTTGGCTCCGAGAGCCTACGAGCAGTACTTC. Translating it yields CASSLAPRAYEQYF. This chain uses TRBV5-1 with TRBJ2-7; D gene unclear. V dropped 0 bases and J dropped 2 bases, with 9 bases sitting between them. This CDR3 region has 14 residues. Germline loops: CDR1 SGHRS, CDR2 YFSETQ.

The chain joins TRBV29-1 to TRBJ1-5; 7 positions agree with TRBD1. CDR1 and CDR2 from the germline V gene are SQVTM and ANQGSEA. The ends lost 5 bases at V and 5 bases at J; junction bases unmatched: 3. This CDR3 contains 12 residues. The CDR3 spells CSVSGQDQPQHF. The CDR3 DNA reads as TGCAGCGTTTCCGGACAGGATCAGCCCCAGCATTTT.

The rearrangement joins TRBV7-9 to TRBJ2-7; TRBD1 might be the D (6 bases). Germline assignment: CDR1 SEHNR and CDR2 FQNEAQ (reference sequence). The V end was cut by 1 base, the J end by 1 base, with 11 bases between. The CDR3 spans 15 residues. The CDR3 protein is CASSLGGGSSYEQYF. CDR3 DNA sequence: TGTGCCAGCAGCTTAGGAGGGGGTTCATCCTACGAGCAGTACTTC.

The chain has TRBV15 and TRBJ2-1; TRBD1 matches 7 bases. Germline V gene lookup returns CDR1 LNHNV and CDR2 YYDKDF (reference sequence). The CDR3 is made up of 12 amino acids. With V trimmed by 4 bases and J by 9 bases, 3 bases remained unmatched. DNA of the CDR3: TGTGCCACCAGCACCGCAGGGGGTGAGCAGTTCTTC. Translated: CATSTAGGEQFF. Looking up the rest from reference TRBV15 and TRBJ2-1 gives the full variable domain: DAMVIQNPRYQVTQFGKPVTLSCSQTLNHNVMYWYQQKSSQAPKLLFHYYDKDFNNEADTPDNFQSRRPNTSFCFLDIRSPGLGDTAMYLCATSTAGGEQFFGPGTRLTVL.

The rearrangement joins TRBV28 to TRBJ1-5, with TRBD1 identical over 11 bases. This CDR3 region has 17 residues. V shed 7 bases, J shed 2 bases, and the junction held 10 bases outside the gene matches. Germline CDR1 reads MDHEN; CDR2 reads SYDVKM. In nucleotides, the CDR3 is TGTGCCAGCACCGGGACAGGGGGGCAAAGGGGCAATCAGCCCCAGCATTTT. Amino acids: CASTGTGGQRGNQPQHF.

This rearrangement joins TRBV6-6 to TRBJ2-7; TRBD2 aligns across 11 bases. The germline gives CDR1 MNHNY, CDR2 SVGAGI (reference sequence). CDR3 size: 13 residues. Germline trimming cut 6 bases from V and 5 bases from J; bases unmatched to any gene: 3. The CDR3 DNA reads TGTGCCAGCAGAACTAGCGGGAGAAACGAGCAGTACTTC. It translates to CASRTSGRNEQYF.

This clone was seen a single time. V is TRBV30 and J is TRBJ2-7; D assignment may be TRBD1 or TRBD2 (6 bases each). The CDR3 totals 12 residues. With 5 bases removed from V and 3 bases from J, the gap between germline ends came to 11 bases. The V gene's germline CDR1 is GTSNPN and CDR2 SVGIG (reference sequence). CDR3 residues: CAWGKGGYEQYF. In DNA, the CDR3 is TGTGCCTGGGGGAAGGGGGGCTACGAGCAGTACTTC.

CDR3 sequence reads: CASSAEWRGRSGNTIYF. The CDR3 DNA follows: TGTGCCAGCAGCGCCGAGTGGAGGGGGCGGTCTGGAAACACCATATATTTT. The gene calls are TRBV5-6 and TRBJ1-3; 7 bases are a match to TRBD1. The CDR3 extends over 17 amino acids. CDR1 SGHDT and CDR2 YYEEEE come from the germline V gene. Losses at the gene ends were 4 bases for V and 1 base for J; bases not matched to a gene: 11.

V usage is TRBV7-2 and J usage is TRBJ2-1; 7 positions match TRBD1. CDR1 is SGHTA, CDR2 FQGNSA, per germline. V trimming: 2 bases; J trimming: 5 bases; junction bases outside the gene matches: 6. This CDR3 has 15 amino acids. Here the CDR3 reads CASSLRDRVNNEQFF. The DNA for the CDR3 is TGTGCCAGCAGCTTAAGGGACAGAGTTAACAATGAGCAGTTCTTC.

The chain has TRBV6-1 and TRBJ1-1; D gene ambiguous. The CDR3 loop spans 12 amino acids. CDR1 and CDR2 from the germline V gene are MNHNS and SASEGT. Trimming pared 7 bases from V and 4 bases from J, leaving 10 bases between. In DNA, the CDR3 is TGTGCCAGCATTAGGTTGTTCACTGAAGCTTTCTTT. It encodes CASIRLFTEAFF.

This clone is a singleton in its sample. This chain joins TRBV5-5 and TRBJ2-3; D may be TRBD2 (6 bases). The CDR3 covers 14 residues. Trimming took 0 bases from V and 5 from J, leaving 10 bases between them. Germline values: CDR1 SGHKS, CDR2 YYEKEE (reference sequence). CDR3 bases: TGTGCCAGCAGCTTGGGACTAGTCATAGATACGCAGTATTTT. Amino acids: CASSLGLVIDTQYF. The whole variable domain, filled in from reference TRBV5-5 and TRBJ2-3, reads DAGVTQSPTHLIKTRGQQVTLRCSPISGHKSVSWYQQVLGQGPQFIFQYYEKEERGRGNFPDRFSARQFPNYSSELNVNALLLGDSALYLCASSLGLVIDTQYFGPGTRLTVL.

This sequence joins TRBV7-9 and TRBJ1-2; D is unclear. With 5 bases removed from V and 4 bases from J, the gap between germline ends came to 11 bases. Germline V CDR1 and CDR2: SEHNR, FQNEAQ (reference sequence). CDR3 length equals 13 residues. The CDR3: CASSPDGIYGYTF. CDR3 sequence (DNA): TGTGCCAGCAGCCCGGACGGAATCTATGGCTACACCTTC.

The chain combines TRBV2 with TRBJ2-5, with 9 bases that match TRBD1. V lost 6 bases, J lost 7 bases, and 6 bases stayed unmatched. The CDR3 spans 13 residues. Germline V gives CDR1 SNHLY, CDR2 FYNNEI. CDR3: CASRGDRVATQYF. In DNA, the CDR3 is TGTGCCAGCAGGGGGGACAGGGTCGCGACCCAGTACTTC.

The V and J genes are TRBV29-1 and TRBJ2-2, with 10 bases matching TRBD2. The CDR3 has 15 residues. Germline V gene lookup returns CDR1 SQVTM and CDR2 ANQGSEA. J gave up 5 bases and V 2 bases, and 5 bases lay outside the gene matches. The CDR3 DNA follows: TGCAGCGTTGAATCCCCTAGCGGGAGTACCGGGGAGCTGTTTTTT. It translates to CSVESPSGSTGELFF.

The rearrangement joins TRBV10-3 to TRBJ1-1; maybe TRBD1 (5 bases). The ends were cut back, 7 bases at V and 1 base at J, with 10 bases in the middle. CDR3 length: 13 amino acids. Germline lookup yields CDR1 ENHRY and CDR2 SYGVKD. The CDR3 region has the DNA TGTGCCATCAATCCGACAGAGAACACTGAAGCTTTCTTT. It encodes CAINPTENTEAFF.

Written as DNA, the CDR3 is TGCGCCAGCAGCACGGGGACTAGCGGGATCCACGAGCAGTACTTC. Translation gives CASSTGTSGIHEQYF. The chain is built from TRBV5-1 and TRBJ2-7; TRBD2 matches at 13 bases. This CDR3 spans 15 amino acids. V lost 4 bases, J lost 5 bases, and 6 bases stayed unmatched. CDR1 and CDR2 from the germline V gene are SGHRS and YFSETQ.

This chain links TRBV18 with TRBJ1-2, with D maybe TRBD1 (5 bases). The CDR3 has 14 residues. Germline lookup yields CDR1 KGHSH and CDR2 LQKENI. V lost 3 bases, J lost 7 bases, and 15 bases lay in between. CDR3 region: CASSPPGTVSGYTF. The DNA of the CDR3 is TGTGCCAGCTCACCCCCCGGGACCGTTTCTGGCTACACCTTC. Supplemented by reference TRBV18 and TRBJ1-2, the full variable domain reads NAGVMQNPRHLVRRRGQEARLRCSPMKGHSHVYWYRQLPEEGLKFMVYLQKENIIDESGMPKERFSAEFPKEGPSILRIQQVVRGDSAAYFCASSPPGTVSGYTFGSGTRLTVV.

This clone turned up a few times. The V and J genes are TRBV9 and TRBJ2-7; 7 positions agree with TRBD1. The germline V gene has CDR1 SGDLS and CDR2 YYNGEE. V lost 3 bases to trimming and J lost 2 bases; unmatched junction nucleotides: 5. The CDR3 is made up of 14 amino acids. This CDR3 is CASSGGTVAYEQYF. DNA for the CDR3: TGTGCCAGCAGCGGAGGGACAGTGGCCTACGAGCAGTACTTC. Supplemented by reference TRBV9 and TRBJ2-7, the full variable domain reads DSGVTQTPKHLITATGQRVTLRCSPRSGDLSVYWYQQSLDQGLQFLIQYYNGEERAKGNILERFSAQQFPDLHSELNLSSLELGDSALYFCASSGGTVAYEQYFGPGTRLTVT.

This chain uses TRBV2 with TRBJ1-2; D might be TRBD1 (6 bases). The ends were cut back, 5 bases at V and 4 bases at J, with 11 bases in the middle. Per germline, CDR1 SNHLY and CDR2 FYNNEI. The CDR3 is made up of 13 amino acids. The CDR3 DNA reads TGTGCCAGCAGTAGCAGGGGTATCTATGGCTACACCTTC. Its translation: CASSSRGIYGYTF. Variable domain in full (rest from reference TRBV2 and TRBJ1-2): EPEVTQTPSHQVTQMGQEVILRCVPISNHLYFYWYRQILGQKVEFLVSFYNNEISEKSEIFDDQFSVERPDGSNFTLKIRSTKLEDSAMYFCASSSRGIYGYTFGSGTRLTVV.

The V gene is TRBV7-2, the J gene TRBJ2-5; D unresolved. CDR3 size: 14 residues. V shed 5 bases and J shed 9 bases, with 19 bases lying between them. Looked up from germline, CDR1 is SGHTA and CDR2 is FQGNSA. The CDR3 loop is CASSPGPRTGAQYF. The CDR3 DNA reads TGTGCCAGCAGCCCCGGACCTAGAACCGGAGCCCAGTACTTC.

The chain joins TRBV18 to TRBJ1-3, with D perhaps matching TRBD1 (5 bases). Germline CDR1 and CDR2: KGHSH and LQKENI. Deletions cut 5 bases from V and 0 bases from J, with 11 bases between. The CDR3 is 15 residues long. Here the CDR3 reads CASSSGFSSGNTIYF. CDR3 nucleotides: TGTGCCAGCTCATCAGGGTTTAGCTCTGGAAACACCATATATTTT.

The rearrangement uses TRBV5-4 and TRBJ2-7; 8 bases fit TRBD1. Trimming removed 2 bases from V and 4 bases from J; junction bases left unmatched: 8. The CDR3 spans 15 residues. From germline, CDR1 is SGHNT and CDR2 YYREEE (reference sequence). The CDR3 loop reads CASSLFGQGFYEQYF. CDR3 coding DNA: TGTGCCAGCAGCTTATTCGGACAGGGATTTTACGAGCAGTACTTC. The full variable domain, rest sourced from reference TRBV5-4 and TRBJ2-7, is ETGVTQSPTHLIKTRGQQVTLRCSSQSGHNTVSWYQQALGQGPQFIFQYYREEENGRGNFPPRFSGLQFPNYSSELNVNALELDDSALYLCASSLFGQGFYEQYFGPGTRLTVT.

The chain couples TRBV6-5 to TRBJ1-5; D remains ambiguous. The V gene lost 2 bases and the J gene lost 4 bases, with 9 bases spanning the gap. The V gene's germline CDR1 is MNHEY and CDR2 SVGAGI. The CDR3 is 14 residues long. The CDR3 DNA sequence: TGTGCCAGCAGTTACGGGTTGGGGAATCAGCCCCAGCATTTT. Its translation: CASSYGLGNQPQHF.

The chain joins TRBV11-2 to TRBJ2-5; D gene ambiguous. This CDR3 has 12 residues. Germline CDR1 SGHAT, CDR2 FQNNGV. With 1 base removed from V and 5 bases from J, the gap between germline ends came to 5 bases. In DNA, the CDR3 is TGTGCCAGCAGCTTAGGGGCCGAGACCCAGTACTTC. Translated: CASSLGAETQYF.

The rearrangement links TRBV9 to TRBJ2-2; 7 nucleotides match TRBD2. This CDR3 is built from 14 residues. Germline values: CDR1 SGDLS, CDR2 YYNGEE. V shed 8 bases and J 5 bases; nucleotides not matched to a gene: 9. CDR3 in amino acids: CASRRAGETGELFF. The CDR3 nucleotides read TGTGCCAGTAGGAGGGCGGGAGAGACCGGGGAGCTGTTTTTT.

The chain carries TRBV2 and TRBJ2-7; TRBD2 matches at 11 bases. Germline CDR1 SNHLY, CDR2 FYNNEI. CDR3 size: 15 residues. V lost 7 bases and J lost 2; bases outside the gene matches: 7. The CDR3 DNA reads as TGTGCCAGCATTGGGACTAGCGGACGGGCCTACGAGCAGTACTTC. Residues: CASIGTSGRAYEQYF. The full variable domain, with the rest looked up from reference TRBV2 and TRBJ2-7, is EPEVTQTPSHQVTQMGQEVILRCVPISNHLYFYWYRQILGQKVEFLVSFYNNEISEKSEIFDDQFSVERPDGSNFTLKIRSTKLEDSAMYFCASIGTSGRAYEQYFGPGTRLTVT.

The rearrangement joins TRBV10-3 to TRBJ2-2, with D unresolved. Trimming cost V 6 bases and J 5 bases, with 10 bases left between them. Germline V gene data show CDR1 as ENHRY and CDR2 as SYGVKD. The CDR3 spans 13 residues. CDR3 residues: CAIREPQTGELFF. CDR3 DNA: TGTGCCATCAGGGAACCGCAGACCGGGGAGCTGTTTTTT.

J is TRBJ2-1 and V is TRBV7-9; 8 nucleotides align to TRBD1. V lost 3 bases, J lost 6 bases, and 7 bases stayed unmatched. Germline V gene lookup returns CDR1 SEHNR and CDR2 FQNEAQ (reference sequence). The CDR3 sequence is 15 residues long. The CDR3 protein is CASSLKQGDRNEQFF. The CDR3 coding sequence is TGTGCCAGCAGCTTGAAACAGGGGGATCGCAATGAGCAGTTCTTC.